This T cell receptor (beta chain) was retrieved from a study of blood T cell repertoires in COVID-19. Study-wide background: Sources were T cells, B-cell-depleted T cells, or PBMCs; the material itself was cDNA or gDNA.

The V end lost 5 bases, the J end lost 0 bases, and 10 bases lay between the germline ends. This CDR3 is built from 14 residues. Per the germline V gene, CDR1 is LNHDA and CDR2 is SQIVND (reference sequence). Original analysis: The authors estimated nucleated cell counts from reference gene primer amplification. Measured with immunoSEQ multiplex PCR; TCRdb has only the in-frame clones, and not every one. D and trimming come from the DNA, and the V and J calls and clone size come from that table. Of about 120,000 clones detected, approximately 90% appear once; the ten largest clones hold under 20%. The sequence was collected from a human donor with acute or convalescent COVID-19. The donor label of this sample is uncertain. Sequenced material: peripheral blood. The chain combines TRBV19 with TRBJ1-1, with a tentative D call TRBD1 (5 bases). CDR3 amino acids: CASSPGYMNTEAFF. CDR3 nucleotide sequence: TGTGCCAGTAGTCCAGGGTACATGAACACTGAAGCTTTCTTT.